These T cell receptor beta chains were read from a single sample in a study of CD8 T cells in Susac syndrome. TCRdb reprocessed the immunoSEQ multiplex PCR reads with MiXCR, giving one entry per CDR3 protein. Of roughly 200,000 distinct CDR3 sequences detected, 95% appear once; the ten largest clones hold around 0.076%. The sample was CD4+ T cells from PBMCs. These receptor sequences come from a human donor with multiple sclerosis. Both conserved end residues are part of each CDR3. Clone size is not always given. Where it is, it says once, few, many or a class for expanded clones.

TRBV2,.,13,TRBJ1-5,CASSGTANQPQHF
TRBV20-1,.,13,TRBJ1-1,CSARGAGSTEAFF
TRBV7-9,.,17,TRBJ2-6,CASSFTRGGSGANVLTF
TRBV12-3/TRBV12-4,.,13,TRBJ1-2,CATLEGADYGYTF
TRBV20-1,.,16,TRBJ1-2,CSARPRGSSVNYGYTF
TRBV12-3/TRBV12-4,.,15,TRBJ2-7,CASSPRPGTTNEQYF
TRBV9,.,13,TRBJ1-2,CASSLTGPEGYTF
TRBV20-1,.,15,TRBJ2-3,CSASTGTGGSDTQYF
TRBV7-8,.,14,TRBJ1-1,CASSLSQGTMMLLF
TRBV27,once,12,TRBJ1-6,CASSQRDSPLHF
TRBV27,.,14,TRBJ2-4,CASSQSPGITSPYF
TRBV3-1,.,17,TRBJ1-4,CASSQESRDPLRGKLFF
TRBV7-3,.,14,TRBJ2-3,CASSPQRGTDTQYF
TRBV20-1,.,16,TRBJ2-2,CSASPTSGGRTGELFF
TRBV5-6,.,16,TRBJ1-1,CASSLDKGAGGTEAFF
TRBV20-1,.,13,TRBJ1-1,CSATRATTPWAFF
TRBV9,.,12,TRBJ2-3,CASSVELGAQYF
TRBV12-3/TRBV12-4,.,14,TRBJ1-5,CASSRTGSNQPQHF
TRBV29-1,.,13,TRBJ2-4,CSVEETGSGIQYF
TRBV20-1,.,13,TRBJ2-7,CSGSQGESYEQYF
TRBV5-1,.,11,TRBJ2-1,CASSGEYEQFF
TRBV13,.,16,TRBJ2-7,CASSFTSGTGVREQYF
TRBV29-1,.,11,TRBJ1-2,CSALGTAGYTF
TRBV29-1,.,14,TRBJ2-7,CSVVGGQVTYEQYF
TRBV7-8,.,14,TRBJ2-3,CASSSLLRTDTQYF
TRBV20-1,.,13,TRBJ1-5,CSARGRGNQPQHF
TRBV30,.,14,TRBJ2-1,CAWIVGASYNEQFF